This record concerns one TCR beta chain sequence. This entry belongs to a study of blood T cell repertoires in COVID-19. This CDR3 region has 15 residues. The V and J ends lost 3 bases and 1 base respectively, with 12 bases between them. Germline lookup yields CDR1 MGHRA and CDR2 YSYEKL. Clones were read by immunoSEQ multiplex PCR, and TCRdb kept only the in-frame ones, dropping some. The sample lists 150,000 to 200,000 clones, 87% occurring once. The sample consisted of peripheral blood. The chain links TRBV4-1 to TRBJ1-1, with D maybe TRBD1 (5 bases). The sequence derives from a man between 18 and 29 years old with active or convalescent COVID-19. CDR3 sequence (DNA): TGCGCCAGCAGCCATGACCCCGGGGGGAACACTGAAGCTTTCTTT. It translates to CASSHDPGGNTEAFF.